The 32 T cell receptor beta chains listed next were all sequenced from one sample in a study of regulatory T cells in long-lasting Graves disease. Time point of the sample: persistent/refractory GD, antithyroid drugs over 5 years with positive TRAb. Extracted PBMC RNA gave rise to the TCR library. iRepertoire HTBI primers and Arm-PCR of CDR3 regions built TCR beta libraries. MiXCR, applied by TCRdb to the multiplex PCR reads, yields one record per CDR3 protein. The table records around 460,000 distinct CDR3 sequences, 22% of them present only once. The sample was peripheral blood mononuclear cells (PBMCs), taken when the disease was refractory, from a patient treated with antithyroid drugs. Receptor source: a female donor with Graves disease.

This clonotype was seen many times. V is TRBV11-2 and J is TRBJ1-2; D unclear. Germline V gene lookup returns CDR1 SGHAT and CDR2 FQNNGV. V was cut by 5 bases and J by 2 bases, with 9 bases left in between. CDR3 size: 13 residues. CDR3 DNA: TGTGCCAGCAGCACCCCCCGAAACTATGGCTACACCTTC. It yields the protein CASSTPRNYGYTF.

The V call is TRBV30, the J call TRBJ1-5; D may be TRBD1 (6 bases). The CDR3 covers 12 residues. CDR1 is GTSNPN and CDR2 is SVGIG in the germline V gene (reference sequence). Deletions cut 3 bases from V and 9 bases from J, with 12 bases between. CDR3 bases: TGTGCCTGGAGCCGGACACAGGGGCCCCAGCATTTT. Residues: CAWSRTQGPQHF.

V gene TRBV4-3 combines with J gene TRBJ2-5; D call uncertain. From germline, CDR1 is LGHNA and CDR2 YSLEER. With 2 bases removed from V and 2 bases from J, the gap between germline ends came to 6 bases. The CDR3 totals 13 residues. The CDR3: CASSQHMQETQYF. The CDR3 DNA is TGCGCCAGCAGCCAACATATGCAAGAGACCCAGTACTTC.

There are many counts of this clonotype. This chain links TRBV6-2 or TRBV6-3 with TRBJ1-5, with D possibly matching TRBD1 (6 bases). This CDR3 region has 15 residues. Germline values: CDR1 MNHEY, CDR2 SVGEGT. Trimming took 4 bases from V and 2 from J, leaving 12 bases between them. This CDR3 reads CASSWAGVGNQPQHF. The CDR3 coding sequence is TGTGCCAGCAGTTGGGCAGGGGTGGGCAATCAGCCCCAGCATTTT.

V is TRBV4-1 and J is TRBJ2-5; D might be TRBD2 (6 bases). CDR3 length equals 12 residues. Germline V lookup: CDR1 MGHRA, CDR2 YSYEKL. V was shortened by 4 bases and J by 5 bases, with 8 bases between the two germline ends. In DNA form, the CDR3 reads TGCGCCAGCAGCCGGGAGGAGGAGACCCAGTACTTC. Its protein product is CASSREEETQYF.

The chain employs TRBV13 and TRBJ2-7, with no clear D. The ends were cut back, 4 bases at V and 1 base at J, with 11 bases in the middle. This CDR3 comprises 14 residues. Germline V gene sequence: CDR1 PRHDT, CDR2 FYEKMQ (reference sequence). CDR3 region: CASSSPWDSYEQYF. In DNA, the CDR3 is TGTGCCAGCAGCTCCCCTTGGGATTCCTACGAGCAGTACTTC.

The sample holds a few counts of this clonotype. The chain recombines TRBV11-2 with TRBJ2-2; 16 bases match TRBD2. The V gene end was trimmed by 3 bases and the J gene end by 4 bases; junction bases not matched to a gene: 5. CDR1 is SGHAT, CDR2 FQNNGV, per germline. The CDR3 loop spans 18 amino acids. The CDR3: CASSLGLAGGVGTGELFF. The CDR3 coding sequence is TGTGCCAGCAGCTTGGGACTAGCGGGAGGGGTCGGCACCGGGGAGCTGTTTTTT.

This clonotype has at least ten counts. This chain uses TRBV2 with TRBJ1-1, with 9 bases matching TRBD1. With 5 bases clipped from V and 6 bases from J, the junction kept 10 bases outside the gene matches. Germline CDR1 is SNHLY and CDR2 is FYNNEI. This CDR3 is built from 15 residues. In nucleotides, the CDR3 is TGTGCCAGCAGTCCGGGACAGGGTTTTTCCGCTGAAGCTTTCTTT. It codes for CASSPGQGFSAEAFF.

This chain uses TRBV12-3 or TRBV12-4 with TRBJ2-3, with D possibly called TRBD1 or TRBD2 (5 bases each). CDR3 length: 14 amino acids. Trimming removed 0 bases at V and 3 bases at J, with 7 bases between. The CDR3 nucleotides read TGTGCCAGCAGTTTAGCGGGGGTAACAGATACGCAGTATTTT. It encodes CASSLAGVTDTQYF.

In this sample, this clonotype turned up many times. The J gene is TRBJ1-5, the V gene TRBV24-1; D ambiguous. In germline, CDR1 is KGHDR, CDR2 SFDVKD. V was pared by 3 bases and J by 5 bases, with 13 bases between. The CDR3 has 15 amino acids. The CDR3 DNA sequence: TGTGCCACCAGTGATCCCCGGCAGACACATCAGCCCCAGCATTTT. Its protein is CATSDPRQTHQPQHF.

There are many counts of this clonotype. The chain recombines TRBV7-9 with TRBJ1-6; D unresolved. V was clipped by 11 bases and J by 13 bases, with 15 bases between them. Looked up from germline, CDR1 is SEHNR and CDR2 is FQNEAQ (reference sequence). CDR3 length: 11 amino acids. CDR3 DNA sequence: TGTGCCCGAACCAACGCGTCCCCCCTCCACTTT. Translating it yields CARTNASPLHF.

Only a few counts were recorded for this clonotype. This chain uses TRBV5-6 with TRBJ1-1; D ambiguous. The CDR3 has 14 residues. Per the germline V gene, CDR1 is SGHDT and CDR2 is YYEEEE. V was pared by 2 bases and J by 4 bases, with 12 bases between. The DNA of the CDR3 is TGTGCCAGCAGCTTAGGGCTGGGAACCACTGAAGCTTTCTTT. This sequence encodes CASSLGLGTTEAFF.

This clonotype was counted a few times. This rearrangement joins TRBV4-3 to TRBJ1-4; 7 bases map to TRBD1. Germline V gene lookup returns CDR1 LGHNA and CDR2 YSLEER. Germline trimming cut 0 bases from V and 5 bases from J; bases unmatched to any gene: 24. The CDR3 is 22 amino acids. CDR3 nucleotides: TGCGCCAGCAGCCAAGACCCACCCCTAAGGTCGCTCAGGGGGTATACCAATGAAAAACTGTTTTTT. Translated: CASSQDPPLRSLRGYTNEKLFF.

This clonotype occurred many times. The chain recombines TRBV7-2 with TRBJ1-2; maybe TRBD1 (5 bases). Germline V CDR1 and CDR2: SGHTA, FQGNSA. This CDR3 has 16 amino acids. V dropped 1 base and J dropped 6 bases, with 18 bases sitting between them. The CDR3 region is CASSLVFGRRGHGYTF. The CDR3 coding sequence is TGTGCCAGCAGCTTAGTTTTCGGGCGGCGGGGCCATGGCTACACCTTC.

This clonotype has only a few counts. The chain links TRBV5-1 to TRBJ1-4; D unresolved. Trimming pared 0 bases from V and 7 bases from J, leaving 13 bases between. This CDR3 comprises 15 residues. From germline, CDR1 is SGHRS and CDR2 YFSETQ. The DNA of the CDR3 is TGCGCCAGCAGCTTGGCTACGGGTATGGGTGAAAAACTGTTTTTT. Its protein product is CASSLATGMGEKLFF.

This clonotype was seen more than once but under ten times. The chain couples TRBV7-9 to TRBJ2-2; 7 nucleotides match TRBD2. Trimming cost V 5 bases and J 1 base; bases outside gene matches: 7. This CDR3 has 16 residues. The germline gives CDR1 SEHNR, CDR2 FQNEAQ (reference sequence). The CDR3 loop is CASSDSLAENTGELFF. The CDR3 DNA reads as TGTGCCAGCAGCGACTCGCTAGCGGAGAACACCGGGGAGCTGTTTTTT. Full variable domain (remainder filled in from reference TRBV7-9 and TRBJ2-2): DTGVSQNPRHKITKRGQNVTFRCDPISEHNRLYWYRQTLGQGPEFLTYFQNEAQLEKSRLLSDRFSAERPKGSFSTLEIQRTEQGDSAMYLCASSDSLAENTGELFFGEGSRLTVL.

This clonotype was observed at least ten times. This chain joins TRBV6-1 and TRBJ1-5; D may be TRBD1 (6 bases). The V and J ends lost 4 bases and 3 bases respectively, with 19 bases between them. The CDR3 is 17 residues long. Germline assignment: CDR1 MNHNS and CDR2 SASEGT. The CDR3 DNA reads TGTGCCAGCAGTGGACATGATCTACAGGGATACAATCAGCCCCAGCATTTT. Translating gives CASSGHDLQGYNQPQHF.

This clonotype was picked up a small number of times. The chain joins TRBV2 to TRBJ1-1, with D possibly matching TRBD1 (6 bases). V lost 8 bases and J 9 bases, leaving 22 bases between the germline ends. The germline gives CDR1 SNHLY, CDR2 FYNNEI. This CDR3 region has 14 residues. The CDR3 nucleotides are TGTGCCAGCCAGGGGATGGATTCCCCCGGGCAAGCTTTCTTT. It yields the protein CASQGMDSPGQAFF.

This clonotype has at least ten counts. This chain connects TRBV28 to TRBJ1-5; a possible D gene is TRBD1 (5 bases). Germline values: CDR1 MDHEN, CDR2 SYDVKM. With 1 base removed from V and 0 bases from J, the gap between germline ends came to 10 bases. The CDR3 runs to 16 residues. The CDR3 region has the DNA TGTGCCAGCAGTTTATCGGCAGGGCGTAGCAATCAGCCCCAGCATTTT. Residues: CASSLSAGRSNQPQHF.

The gene calls are TRBV6-1 and TRBJ1-1; 8 bases align to TRBD1. The length of the CDR3 is 14 residues. The trim removed 6 bases at V and 8 bases at J, leaving 11 bases unmatched. Germline V lookup: CDR1 MNHNS, CDR2 SASEGT. For the CDR3, the DNA is TGTGCCAGCAGACCACCCCCAGGGGGCCCCGAAGCTTTCTTT. Amino acids: CASRPPPGGPEAFF.

The rearrangement uses TRBV27 and TRBJ2-2, with D unresolved. The length of the CDR3 is 15 residues. Germline loops: CDR1 MNHEY, CDR2 SMNVEV (reference sequence). V shed 1 base and J shed 3 bases, with 9 bases lying between them. CDR3 sequence reads: CASSLLSGDTGELFF. CDR3 coding DNA: TGTGCCAGCAGTTTATTAAGTGGTGACACCGGGGAGCTGTTTTTT.

This clonotype was picked up a small number of times. The gene calls are TRBV5-1 and TRBJ1-6, with 9 bases fitting TRBD1. With V trimmed by 0 bases and J by 10 bases, 5 bases remained unmatched. Germline CDR1 SGHRS, CDR2 YFSETQ. The CDR3 runs 15 residues. Here the CDR3 reads CASSLAGTGRSPLHF. CDR3 nucleotide sequence: TGCGCCAGCAGCTTGGCCGGGACAGGGCGATCACCCCTCCACTTT.

This clonotype was seen more than once but under ten times. CDR3 in DNA: TGCAGTGCCAACACCCGGGGAGAGACCCAGTACTTC. This translates into CSANTRGETQYF. The chain is built from TRBV20-1 and TRBJ2-5; possible D gene TRBD2, 5 bases. The CDR3 is 12 amino acids. Deletions cut 6 bases from V and 4 bases from J, with 12 bases between. Germline CDR1 is DFQATT and CDR2 is SNEGSKA (reference sequence).

The gene calls are TRBV27 and TRBJ2-7; D perhaps matches TRBD1 (6 bases). Germline CDR1 and CDR2: MNHEY and SMNVEV (reference sequence). Trimming took 0 bases from V and 4 from J, leaving 13 bases between them. The CDR3 consists of 15 residues. This CDR3 reads CASSLSGGAGYEQYF. The CDR3 nucleotides read TGTGCCAGCAGTTTATCTGGGGGCGCAGGGTACGAGCAGTACTTC.

This clonotype was detected many times. This rearrangement joins TRBV12-3 or TRBV12-4 to TRBJ2-2; possible D gene TRBD2, 5 bases. The CDR3 is 13 residues long. V was shortened by 1 base and J by 6 bases, with 6 bases between the two germline ends. In nucleotides, the CDR3 is TGTGCCAGCAGTTTAGGGACTGCCGGGGAGCTGTTTTTT. Its translation: CASSLGTAGELFF.

The chain has TRBV20-1 and TRBJ2-1; D is perhaps TRBD2 (6 bases). This CDR3 is 17 amino acids long. Germline CDR1 reads DFQATT; CDR2 reads SNEGSKA (reference sequence). V was clipped by 0 bases and J by 0 bases, with 15 bases between them. The CDR3 reads CSARDFRAGSSYNEQFF. The CDR3 DNA reads as TGCAGTGCTAGAGATTTCCGAGCGGGTAGCTCCTACAATGAGCAGTTCTTC.

The chain links TRBV28 to TRBJ2-1, with D possibly being TRBD1 or TRBD2 (5 bases each). V shed 5 bases and J shed 9 bases, with 11 bases lying between them. Germline-derived CDR1 and CDR2 are MDHEN and SYDVKM. The CDR3 has 12 residues. In nucleotides, the CDR3 is TGTGCCAGCAGTCCCCCCGGGGCTGAGCAGTTCTTC. Amino acid sequence: CASSPPGAEQFF.

At least ten counts were recorded for this clonotype. The chain recombines TRBV28 with TRBJ1-4, with 8 bases lining up with TRBD1. Per the germline V gene, CDR1 is MDHEN and CDR2 is SYDVKM. There are 14 residues in the CDR3. The ends lost 6 bases at V and 5 bases at J; junction bases unmatched: 5. CDR3 in DNA: TGTGCCAGCAGCACGACAGGGGACAATGAAAAACTGTTTTTT. This codes for CASSTTGDNEKLFF.

The table lists this clonotype with a count of one. This chain joins TRBV13 and TRBJ2-5; 7 bases map to TRBD1. V lost 5 bases and J lost 5; bases outside the gene matches: 11. The CDR3 spans 15 residues. Germline V gene sequence: CDR1 PRHDT, CDR2 FYEKMQ (reference sequence). Written as DNA, the CDR3 is TGTGCCAGCAGCACCCTACAGGGGAATAGGGAGACCCAGTACTTC. Residues: CASSTLQGNRETQYF.

The rearrangement links TRBV20-1 to TRBJ2-7; D not resolved. V gave up 1 base and J gave up 6 bases, with 7 bases separating them. Germline V gives CDR1 DFQATT, CDR2 SNEGSKA (reference sequence). This CDR3 has 11 residues. The CDR3 DNA reads as TGCAGTGCTAGAGTATCGGGCGAGCAGTACTTC. This translates into CSARVSGEQYF.

In its sample, this clonotype was seen many times. This chain connects TRBV3-1 to TRBJ1-2; TRBD1 might be the D (6 bases). The germline V and J ends were trimmed by 4 bases and 5 bases, with 14 bases remaining between them. Per germline, CDR1 LGHDT and CDR2 YNNKEL (reference sequence). The CDR3 covers 14 residues. CDR3 coding DNA: TGTGCCAGCAGCCTCGGGGGGCCGAGGTATGGCTACACCTTC. Encoded protein: CASSLGGPRYGYTF.

The rearrangement uses TRBV5-1 and TRBJ2-2; D possibly corresponds to TRBD2 (6 bases). In germline, CDR1 is SGHRS, CDR2 YFSETQ. V gave up 3 bases and J gave up 7 bases, with 16 bases separating them. This CDR3 is built from 15 residues. The CDR3 DNA follows: TGCGCCAGCAGCTCTGGGACTTATGAGGACGGGGAGCTGTTTTTT. Protein sequence: CASSSGTYEDGELFF.